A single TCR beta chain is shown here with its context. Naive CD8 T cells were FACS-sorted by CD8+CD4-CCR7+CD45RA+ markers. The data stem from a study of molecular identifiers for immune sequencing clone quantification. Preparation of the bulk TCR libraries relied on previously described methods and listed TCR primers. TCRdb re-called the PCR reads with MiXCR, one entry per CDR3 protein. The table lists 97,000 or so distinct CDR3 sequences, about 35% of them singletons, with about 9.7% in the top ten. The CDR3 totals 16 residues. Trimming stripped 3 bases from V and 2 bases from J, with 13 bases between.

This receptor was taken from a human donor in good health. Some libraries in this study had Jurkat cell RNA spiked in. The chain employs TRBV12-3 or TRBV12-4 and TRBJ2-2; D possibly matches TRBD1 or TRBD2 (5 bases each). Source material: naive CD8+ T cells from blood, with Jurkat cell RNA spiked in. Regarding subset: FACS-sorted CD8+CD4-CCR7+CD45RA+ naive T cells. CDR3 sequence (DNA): TGTGCCAGCAGTTTCCCCGGGACCTATAACACCGGGGAGCTGTTTTTT. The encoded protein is CASSFPGTYNTGELFF.